The present T cell receptor beta chain was sequenced within a study of CD8 T cells in Susac syndrome. In the case of this clonotype: The antigen remains undetermined.

Overall study results and limits: Susac-specific public clones found in total CD8+ repertoires numbered some 17, and those in CD8+ TEMRA repertoires numbered about five.

CDR3 length: 13 amino acids. The V and J ends lost 5 bases and 2 bases respectively, with 13 bases between them. Germline V gene sequence: CDR1 SQVTM, CDR2 ANQGSEA. With random hexamers, reverse transcription was performed on about 0.5 to 1 ug of RNA. TCRdb redid the calling of the immunoSEQ multiplex PCR reads with MiXCR, one entry per CDR3 protein. The repertoire holds fewer than 60,000 distinct CDR3 sequences, with 85% to 95% as singletons. This chain uses TRBV29-1 with TRBJ2-7; D gene unclear. The sequencing input was CD8+ T cells from PBMCs. The TCR comes from a human donor with Susac syndrome. The CDR3 DNA reads TGCAGCGTTAAATTGGACGACCCCTACGAGCAGTACTTC. This codes for CSVKLDDPYEQYF.